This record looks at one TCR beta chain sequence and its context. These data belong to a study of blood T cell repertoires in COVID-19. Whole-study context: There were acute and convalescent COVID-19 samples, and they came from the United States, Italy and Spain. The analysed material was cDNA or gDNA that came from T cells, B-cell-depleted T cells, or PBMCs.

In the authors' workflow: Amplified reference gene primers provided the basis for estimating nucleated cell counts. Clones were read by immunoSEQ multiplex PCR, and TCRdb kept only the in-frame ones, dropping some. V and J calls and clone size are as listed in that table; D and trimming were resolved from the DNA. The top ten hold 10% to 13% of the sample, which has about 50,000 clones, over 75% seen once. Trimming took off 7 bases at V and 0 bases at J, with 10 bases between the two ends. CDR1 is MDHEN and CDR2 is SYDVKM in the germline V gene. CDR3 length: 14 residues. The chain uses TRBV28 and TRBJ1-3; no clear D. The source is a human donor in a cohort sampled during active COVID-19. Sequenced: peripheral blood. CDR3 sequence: CASKSPNSGNTIYF. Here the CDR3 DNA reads TGTGCCAGCAAGAGTCCCAACTCTGGAAACACCATATATTTT.